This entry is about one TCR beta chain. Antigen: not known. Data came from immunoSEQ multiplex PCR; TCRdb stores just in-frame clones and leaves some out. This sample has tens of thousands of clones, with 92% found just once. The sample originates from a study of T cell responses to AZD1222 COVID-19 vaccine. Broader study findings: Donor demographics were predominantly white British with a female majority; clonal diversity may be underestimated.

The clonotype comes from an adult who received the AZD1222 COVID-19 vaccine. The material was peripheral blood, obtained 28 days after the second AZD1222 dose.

The CDR3, as DNA: TGTGCCAGCACCCCGCGGGACGCGAACACCGGGGAGCTGTTTTTT. Translation gives CASTPRDANTGELFF. The chain is built from TRBV6-5 and TRBJ2-2, with a weak D call TRBD2 (6 bases). Germline CDR1 MNHEY, CDR2 SVGAGI. The CDR3 is 15 residues long. V lost 7 bases and J lost 0, with 12 bases in between.